This T cell receptor (beta chain) was found in a study of blood T cell repertoires in COVID-19. Study-wide context: COVID-19 samples, acute and convalescent, were from the United States, Italy and Spain. T cells, B-cell-depleted T cells, or PBMCs supplied cDNA or gDNA.

V lost 3 bases and J lost 2; bases outside the gene matches: 0. The CDR3 sequence is 12 residues long. Looked up from germline, CDR1 is SQVTM and CDR2 is ANQGSEA. While infection was still active, Seattle patients were enrolled and then followed longitudinally. Per the authors' pipeline: Cell counts per sample came from amplifying reference gene primers. Produced via immunoSEQ multiplex PCR; TCRdb's table is partial and in-frame only. The V and J calls and clone size were taken over from that table, and D and trimming were inferred from the DNA. This table holds over 150,000 clones, roughly 88% found once.

The sequence was collected from a man of 80 years or more with COVID-19, enrolled during active disease. The sequenced sample consisted of peripheral blood. The genes are TRBV29-1 and TRBJ1-2; TRBD1 matches 7 bases. Here the CDR3 reads CSVEGQNYGYTF. In DNA form, the CDR3 reads TGCAGCGTTGAGGGACAGAACTATGGCTACACCTTC.